These T cell receptor beta chains were read from a single sample in a study of shared clonotypes between healthy human individuals. Some clones are missing from TCRdb's copy, which holds only in-frame ones; the method was immunoSEQ multiplex PCR. The table has a few million clones, about 94% seen once. The specimen was naive CD8+ T cells from PBMCs. The receptors here all came from a man younger than 35 in good health. Some clones in this sample may be carry-over from other donors' samples. CDR3s include the opening cysteine and the closing phenylalanine or tryptophan. The D gene is left open where the match is weak. The size of a clone is reported for some rows only, either as once, few or many, or as a class for expanded clones.

D	J	V	size	DNA	CDR3
TRBD2	TRBJ2-7	TRBV6-5	NA	TGTGCCAGCAGTTACTCGAGCGGGAGTTTAAACTACGAGCAGTACTTC	CASSYSSGSLNYEQYF
NA	TRBJ2-7	TRBV11-2	NA	TGTGCCAGCAGCCTAGTGGGATCCCCCTTCTCAGTGCAGTACTTC	CASSLVGSPFSVQYF
TRBD1	TRBJ2-1	TRBV4-2	once	TGTGCCAGCAGCCAAGATACGAGACAGGGGCTCTACAATGAGCAGTTCTTC	CASSQDTRQGLYNEQFF
NA	TRBJ1-5	TRBV15	NA	TGTGCCACCAGCAGGTATGGGGGCAATCAGCCCCAGCATTTT	CATSRYGGNQPQHF
TRBD1	TRBJ1-1	TRBV7-9	NA	TGTGCCAGCAGCTCCGAACAGGGGGCGCGGGGCACTGAAGCTTTCTTT	CASSSEQGARGTEAFF
TRBD1	TRBJ1-4	TRBV6-1	NA	TGTGCCAGCAGTGAAAACAGGGGGAGAAAACTGTTTTTT	CASSENRGRKLFF
NA	TRBJ1-2	TRBV9	NA	TGTGCCAGCAGCGTAGAGGGGTCTCCTAACTATGGCTACACCTTC	CASSVEGSPNYGYTF
NA	TRBJ2-3	TRBV15	NA	TGTGCCACCAGCAGAGGAAGGACTGGCACAGATACGCAGTATTTT	CATSRGRTGTDTQYF
TRBD2	TRBJ2-7	TRBV27	NA	TGTGCCAGCAGTTTAGTGACGGGAGGTTTCTACGAGCAGTACTTC	CASSLVTGGFYEQYF
NA	TRBJ1-5	TRBV7-9	NA	TGTGCCAGCAGCTCGGCTTTGGGCGCCGGCAATCAGCCCCAGCATTTT	CASSSALGAGNQPQHF
TRBD2	TRBJ2-7	TRBV10-3	NA	TGTGCCATCAGTGGAAGCGGGAGGGATACCTACGAGCAGTACTTC	CAISGSGRDTYEQYF
NA	TRBJ2-3	TRBV29-1	NA	TGCAGCGTTGAAGTGGCAGGGGCGAGTGCAGATACGCAGTATTTT	CSVEVAGASADTQYF
TRBD2	TRBJ2-5	TRBV28	NA	TGTGCCAGCAGTTCCCCCTTCCTTTTGGCTAGCGGACAAGAGACCCAGTACTTC	CASSSPFLLASGQETQYF
NA	TRBJ2-6	TRBV19	NA	TGTGCCAGTACCCCAGGACCGGGAGAAAAAAAACCCGGGGCCAACGTCCTGACTTTC	CASTPGPGEKKPGANVLTF
TRBD1	TRBJ1-1	TRBV28	NA	TGTGCCAGCAGTGGGACAGGGAGCTCCACTGAAGCTTTCTTT	CASSGTGSSTEAFF
NA	TRBJ2-1	TRBV6-1	once	TGTGCCAGCAGTGAGCTTAGGGGGATCGCCTACAATGAGCAGTTCTTC	CASSELRGIAYNEQFF
NA	TRBJ1-5	TRBV7-9	few	TGTGCCAGCAGCTTAGATCATGGGGGGCTTGGGAATCAGCCCCAGCATTTT	CASSLDHGGLGNQPQHF
NA	TRBJ2-2	TRBV30	NA	TGTGCCTTGGCCGCAGGAGCTTACACCGGGGAGCTGTTTTTT	CALAAGAYTGELFF
TRBD2	TRBJ2-3	TRBV5-1	NA	TGCGCCAGCAGCTTGGCCGAGATAGCGGGCTCCACAGATACGCAGTATTTT	CASSLAEIAGSTDTQYF
NA	TRBJ2-7	TRBV7-9	NA	TGTGCCAGCAGCCCGGCCTACGAGCAGTACTTC	CASSPAYEQYF
NA	TRBJ1-2	TRBV10-3	NA	TGTGCCATCAGTGAGTCGGATAGGTACAGCCTTGGTGGCTACACCTTC	CAISESDRYSLGGYTF
TRBD1	TRBJ1-5	TRBV19	NA	TGTGCCAGTCGATATTCTAGACAGGGTCCGGAGGGTCAGCCCCAGCATTTT	CASRYSRQGPEGQPQHF
TRBD2	TRBJ2-3	TRBV7-8	NA	TGTGCCAGCAGCTTTGGAGCGGAGCGGGAGATCCTAGATACGCAGTATTTT	CASSFGAEREILDTQYF
NA	TRBJ2-2	TRBV7-3	NA	TGTGCCAGCAGCCCCCGTTGGGGCGGCAACACCGGGGAGCTGTTTTTT	CASSPRWGGNTGELFF
NA	TRBJ1-2	TRBV7-3	NA	TGTGCCAGCAGCTTAATCCGTTCAGGGCGGTGGGGCTACACCTTC	CASSLIRSGRWGYTF
NA	TRBJ1-1	TRBV11-2	NA	TGTGCCACCGTAGAAGACTACAGGAACACTGAAGCTTTCTTT	CATVEDYRNTEAFF
NA	TRBJ2-1	TRBV7-3	NA	TGTGCCAGCAGCTTATTTCCCCTGGCTAGCGAGGACACGACCTACAATGAGCAGTTCTTC	CASSLFPLASEDTTYNEQFF
TRBD2	TRBJ2-1	TRBV7-2	NA	TGTGCCAGCAGCTTACAGACTAGCGGATACAATGAGCAGTTCTTC	CASSLQTSGYNEQFF
NA	TRBJ2-7	TRBV27	NA	TGTGCCACCTCATTCTCTAGCTCCTACGAGCAGTACTTC	CATSFSSSYEQYF
NA	TRBJ2-7	TRBV27	NA	TGTGCCAGCAGTAACCGGGACTTTACCTACGAGCAGTACTTC	CASSNRDFTYEQYF
NA	TRBJ2-1	TRBV7-3	once	TGTGCCAGCAGCCCCTCTTACTCCTACAATGAGCAGTTCTTC	CASSPSYSYNEQFF
NA	TRBJ2-5	TRBV7-9	few	TGTGCCAGCAGCTTTTTCAGGGAAGAGACCCAGTACTTC	CASSFFREETQYF
TRBD2	TRBJ2-1	TRBV9	NA	TGTGCCAGCAGCGGAGCGGGGTACTACAATGAGCAGTTCTTC	CASSGAGYYNEQFF
NA	TRBJ2-7	TRBV19	NA	TGTGCCAGTAGTACCCGCGTTGCGGGGACCCTCTACGAGCAGTACTTC	CASSTRVAGTLYEQYF
NA	TRBJ2-7	TRBV6-1	NA	TGTGCCAGCAGTCACCTAAGGACAGCCTACGAGCAGTACTTC	CASSHLRTAYEQYF
NA	TRBJ2-7	TRBV5-1	NA	TGCGCCAGCAGCTTCATCGGAACGGGGGTGGAGCACGAGCAGTACTTC	CASSFIGTGVEHEQYF
NA	TRBJ2-1	TRBV4-1	NA	TGCGCCAGCAGCCAAGAAAACTCTAATGAGCAGTTCTTC	CASSQENSNEQFF
TRBD1	TRBJ2-4	TRBV7-6	NA	TGTGCCAGCAGCTTAGGGGACAGGGACGGAAACATTCAGTACTTC	CASSLGDRDGNIQYF
NA	TRBJ2-5	TRBV30	NA	TGTGCCTGGAGTGTACTTGAGACCCAGTACTTC	CAWSVLETQYF
TRBD1	TRBJ2-7	TRBV5-8	NA	TGTGCCAGCAGCGTAACAGGGGGACTGACCTACGAGCAGTACTTC	CASSVTGGLTYEQYF
TRBD2	TRBJ2-3	TRBV7-3	once	TGTGCCAGCAGCCCCCTCGCGGGAGTTAAAGATACGCAGTATTTT	CASSPLAGVKDTQYF
NA	TRBJ1-1	TRBV4-1	NA	TGCGCCAGCAGCCAGTCCGGGAGCAGGGGCTCAGGAGCTTTCTTT	CASSQSGSRGSGAFF
TRBD1	TRBJ2-3	TRBV6-5	once	TGTGCCAGCAGTACGGACAGGGCCACAGATACGCAGTATTTT	CASSTDRATDTQYF
NA	TRBJ2-5	TRBV29-1	NA	TGCAGCGTTGAGCCTCGGGGGCCCGGAGAGACCCAGTACTTC	CSVEPRGPGETQYF
TRBD2	TRBJ2-5	TRBV2	NA	TGTGCCAGCAGTGAACTAGCGGGAGTTCGGGAGACCCAGTACTTC	CASSELAGVRETQYF
TRBD1	TRBJ1-4	TRBV27	NA	TGTGCCAGCTGGCCAGGGGGGTTTGAAAAACTGTTTTTT	CASWPGGFEKLFF
TRBD1	TRBJ1-1	TRBV27	NA	TGTGCCAGCAGTTTCAGGACAGGGGGCACTGAAGCTTTCTTT	CASSFRTGGTEAFF
TRBD2	TRBJ2-1	TRBV4-1	NA	TGCGCCAGCAGCCAAGAGGGGAGCGGGAGGGTGTACAATGAGCAGTTCTTC	CASSQEGSGRVYNEQFF